Sequencing of this T cell receptor beta chain was carried out in a study of human T cells and chemical hapten exposure. In TCRdb, the RACE reads were re-called with MiXCR into one record per CDR3 protein. Of 95,000 or so distinct CDR3 sequences in the sample, about 10% were seen once. General study results and limits: Patch test score showed a positive correlation with PT1 expanded TCR counts. The formation of large CDR3 similarity clusters by expanded TCRs significantly exceeded that of controls. There was no change with DPC sensitization in TCRs above 1 in 1000 frequency.

CDR1 SQVTM and CDR2 ANQGSEA come from the germline V gene. The CDR3 runs 12 residues. The ends were cut back, 7 bases at V and 1 base at J, with 10 bases in the middle. This clonotype was found a few times. Its antigen remains unknown. The sample's time point: patch test 1, 2 weeks after DPC sensitization. Treatment defined: therapeutic diphenylcyclopropenone sensitization with weekly scalp DPC. Researchers extracted total RNA from unfractionated whole blood. This clonotype originated in a man between 40 and 49 years old with alopecia areata. Some clones in this sample may be carry-over from other donors' samples. The source material was whole blood, sampled in connection with sensitization to the hapten diphenylcyclopropenone (DPC). This chain joins TRBV29-1 and TRBJ1-1; D is perhaps TRBD1 (5 bases). CDR3 region: CSATTANTEAFF. CDR3 DNA sequence: TGCAGCGCGACGACAGCGAACACTGAAGCTTTCTTT.